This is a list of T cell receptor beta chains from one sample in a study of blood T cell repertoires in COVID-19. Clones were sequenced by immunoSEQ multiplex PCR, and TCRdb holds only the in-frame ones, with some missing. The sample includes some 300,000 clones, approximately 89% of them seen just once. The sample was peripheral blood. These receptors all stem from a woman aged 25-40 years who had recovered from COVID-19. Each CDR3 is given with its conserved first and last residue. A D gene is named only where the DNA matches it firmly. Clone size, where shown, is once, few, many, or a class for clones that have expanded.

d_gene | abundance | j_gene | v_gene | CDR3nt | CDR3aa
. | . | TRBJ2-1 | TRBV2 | TGTGCCAGCAGTACGACTTTTCACAATGAGCAGTTCTTC | CASSTTFHNEQFF
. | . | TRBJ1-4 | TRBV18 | TGTGCCAGCTCACAAGGCGTGAGGGAAAAACTGTTTTTT | CASSQGVREKLFF
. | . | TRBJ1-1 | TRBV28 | TGTGCCAGCAGTTCGGATCGCAGGGGCCATGAAGCTTTCTTT | CASSSDRRGHEAFF
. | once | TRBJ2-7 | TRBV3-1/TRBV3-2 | TGTGCCAGCAGCCAAGTAATCAGGCCCTACGAGCAGTACTTC | CASSQVIRPYEQYF
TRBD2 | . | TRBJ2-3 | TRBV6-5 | TGTGCCAGCAGTTACAATAAGCGGGGTAGCACAGATACGCAGTATTTT | CASSYNKRGSTDTQYF
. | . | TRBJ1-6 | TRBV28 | TGTGCCAGCAATGGACAGCCTTCACCCCTCCACTTT | CASNGQPSPLHF
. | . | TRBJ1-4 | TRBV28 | TGTGCCAGCAGCATGGGGGGGAGGGTTGTTGAAAAACTGTTTTTT | CASSMGGRVVEKLFF
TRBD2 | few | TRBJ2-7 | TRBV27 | TGTGCCAGCAGTCTTGGGACTAGCCCCTACGAGCAGTACTTC | CASSLGTSPYEQYF
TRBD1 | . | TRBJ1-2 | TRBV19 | TGTGCCAGTAGTATTGGGACAGGGGAGGACTATGGCTACACCTTC | CASSIGTGEDYGYTF
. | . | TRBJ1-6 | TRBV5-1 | TGCGCCAGCCAAGACAGAAATAATTCACCCCTCCACTTT | CASQDRNNSPLHF
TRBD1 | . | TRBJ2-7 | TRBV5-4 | TGTGCCAGCGAGGGACAGGGTGACACCTACGAGCAGTACTTC | CASEGQGDTYEQYF
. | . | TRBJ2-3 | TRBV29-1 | TGCAGCGTTCAGACCGGGAATACGCAGTATTTT | CSVQTGNTQYF
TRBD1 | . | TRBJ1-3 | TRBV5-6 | TGTGCCAGCAGCTTCCGGGACAGTTTTCGCTCTGGAAACACCATATATTTT | CASSFRDSFRSGNTIYF
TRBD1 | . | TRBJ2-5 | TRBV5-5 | TGTGCCAGCAGCCCCACTGACAGGGAAAAGACCCAGTACTTC | CASSPTDREKTQYF
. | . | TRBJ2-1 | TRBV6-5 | TGTGCCAGCAGCGGAGCCCCCAACTCCTACAATGAGCAGTTCTTC | CASSGAPNSYNEQFF
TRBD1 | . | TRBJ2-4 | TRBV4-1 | TGCGCCAGCAGCCAAGATAAGGGACAGCGCCTCCCACAGTACTTC | CASSQDKGQRLPQYF
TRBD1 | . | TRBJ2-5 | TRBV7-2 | TGTGCCAGCAGCACCGACAGGGGGGCAGAGACCCAGTACTTC | CASSTDRGAETQYF
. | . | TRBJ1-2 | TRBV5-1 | TGCGCCAGCAGTTACGGGGGAGTTAATGGCTACACCTTC | CASSYGGVNGYTF
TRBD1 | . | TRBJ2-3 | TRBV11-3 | TGTGCCAGCAGCTGGACAGGGGGCTGGACAGATACGCAGTATTTT | CASSWTGGWTDTQYF
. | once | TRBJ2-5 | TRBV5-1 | TGCGCCAGCAGCTTGAATAGCGTAGAGACCCAGTACTTC | CASSLNSVETQYF
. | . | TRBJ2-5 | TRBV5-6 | TGTGCCAGCAGCACTGCGTACCAAGAGACCCAGTACTTC | CASSTAYQETQYF
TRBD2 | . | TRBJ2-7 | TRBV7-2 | TGTGCCAGCAGCTTAACACTAGCGGGGGACAGCTACGAGCAGTACTTC | CASSLTLAGDSYEQYF
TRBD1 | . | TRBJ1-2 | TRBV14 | TGTGCCAGCAGCCAGATCCGGACAGGGAGTGTCCATGGCTACACCTTC | CASSQIRTGSVHGYTF
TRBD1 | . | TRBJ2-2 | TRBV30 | TGTGCCTGGAGTAAGGACAGGCTAATGGGGGAGCTGTTTTTT | CAWSKDRLMGELFF
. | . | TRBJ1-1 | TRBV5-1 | TGCGCCAGCAGCTTTACGCCGGGCACTGAAGCTTTCTTT | CASSFTPGTEAFF
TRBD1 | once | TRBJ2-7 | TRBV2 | TGTGCCAGCAGGCCCGGACAGGGACTCCGAGGGCACTACTACGAGCAGTACTTC | CASRPGQGLRGHYYEQYF
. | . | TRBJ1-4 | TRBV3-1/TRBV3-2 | TGTGCCAGCAGCGGTGACAGTAGTGAAAAACTGTTTTTT | CASSGDSSEKLFF
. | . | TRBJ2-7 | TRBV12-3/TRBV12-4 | TGTGCCAGCAGTGATACAGTGCCCTACGAGCAGTACTTC | CASSDTVPYEQYF
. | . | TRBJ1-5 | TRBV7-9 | TGTGCCAGCTCCCGGAGCAATCAGCCCCAGCATTTT | CASSRSNQPQHF
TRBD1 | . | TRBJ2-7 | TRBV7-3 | TGTGCCAGCAGCTTAATGGGACAGGGAGCCTACGAGCAGTACTTC | CASSLMGQGAYEQYF
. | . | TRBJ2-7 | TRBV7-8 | TGTGCCAGCAGCCGGGTAGAAGCTCACGAGCAGTACTTC | CASSRVEAHEQYF
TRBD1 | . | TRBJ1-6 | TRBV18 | TGTGCCAGCTCACCTTCCGGGACAGCTGATTCACCCCTCCACTTT | CASSPSGTADSPLHF
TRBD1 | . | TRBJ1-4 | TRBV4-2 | TGTGCCAGCAGCCAGAGCGCCCGGGGACAGAATGAAAAACTGTTTTTT | CASSQSARGQNEKLFF
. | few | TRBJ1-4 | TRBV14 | TGTGCCAGCGCACGAGGGTCGGGCGAAAAACTGTTTTTT | CASARGSGEKLFF
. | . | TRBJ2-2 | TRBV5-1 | TGCGCCAGCAGCTTGGCCCTGGGGGGCACCGGGGAGCTGTTTTTT | CASSLALGGTGELFF
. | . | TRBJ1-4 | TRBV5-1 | TGCGCCAGCAGCTTGGAGAGGGCGAATGAAAAACTGTTTTTT | CASSLERANEKLFF
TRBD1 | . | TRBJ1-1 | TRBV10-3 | TGTGCCATCAGTGCGGGACAGGTTGAAGCTTTCTTT | CAISAGQVEAFF
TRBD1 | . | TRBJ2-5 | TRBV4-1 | TGCGCCAGCAGTGCATTAACAGGGGGCACGGAGACCCAGTACTTC | CASSALTGGTETQYF
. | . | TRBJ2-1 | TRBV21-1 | TGTGCCAGCAGCAAAGTTAGCCGGGAAGGGTACAATGAGCAGTTCTTC | CASSKVSREGYNEQFF
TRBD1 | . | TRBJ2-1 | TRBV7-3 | TGTGCCAGCAGCTTAAAAGGGGGCGCTGAGCAGTTCTTC | CASSLKGGAEQFF
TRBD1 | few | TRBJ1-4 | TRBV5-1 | TGCGCCAGCAGCTGGCAGGGGGGCACTAATGAAAAACTGTTTTTT | CASSWQGGTNEKLFF
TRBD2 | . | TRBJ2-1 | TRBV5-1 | TGCGCCAGCAGCTCTGGGACTAGCGGGGGGGGCCCCTCATACAATGAGCAGTTCTTC | CASSSGTSGGGPSYNEQFF
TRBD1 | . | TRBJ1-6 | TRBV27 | TGTGCCAGCAGATATACAGGGGGGCCTTCACCCCTCCACTTT | CASRYTGGPSPLHF
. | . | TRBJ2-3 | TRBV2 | TGTGCCAGCAGTGAAGACTTGGATACGCAGTATTTT | CASSEDLDTQYF
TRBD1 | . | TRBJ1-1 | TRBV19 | TGTGCCAGTACCAGGGGGCAGGGCACTGAAGCTTTCTTT | CASTRGQGTEAFF
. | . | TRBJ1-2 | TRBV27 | TGTGCCAGCAGTTTAGGCAGGGCTACATTCTTC | CASSLGRATFF
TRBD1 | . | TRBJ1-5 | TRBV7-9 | TGTGCCAGCAGCCCAGGGACAGGGGGGTTGGAGCCCCAGCATTTT | CASSPGTGGLEPQHF
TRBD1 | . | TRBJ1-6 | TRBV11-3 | TGTGCCAGCAGCTTATACGGAGCAGGGGGTTATAATTCACCCCTCCACTTT | CASSLYGAGGYNSPLHF
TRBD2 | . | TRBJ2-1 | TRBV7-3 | TGTGCCAGCAGCTTAGGGCTAGCGGGGTACAATGAGCAGTTCTTC | CASSLGLAGYNEQFF
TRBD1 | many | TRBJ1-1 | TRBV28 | TGTGCCAGCAGGCGGGGACAGGGGGTCTCTGAAGCTTTCTTT | CASRRGQGVSEAFF
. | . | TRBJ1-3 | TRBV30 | TGTGCCTGGAGTGTACTTTTTCAGGTTCCATATTTT | CAWSVLFQVPYF
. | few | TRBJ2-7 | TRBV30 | TGTGCCTGGGTTAGGGGGATTGGCGAGCAGTACTTC | CAWVRGIGEQYF
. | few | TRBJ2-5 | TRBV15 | TGTGCCACCAGCGCGGGCTCTAGGGACCAAGAGACCCAGTACTTC | CATSAGSRDQETQYF
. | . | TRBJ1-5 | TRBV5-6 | TGTGCCAGCAGCTTTTCCGCAGGCCGAAGCAATCAGCCCCAGCATTTT | CASSFSAGRSNQPQHF
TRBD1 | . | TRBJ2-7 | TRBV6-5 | TGTGCCAGCAGCTCCCTCGGAACAGGGGATTTTGAGCAGTACTTC | CASSSLGTGDFEQYF
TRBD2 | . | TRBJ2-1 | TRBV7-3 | TGTGCCAGCAGCTCCGCGGCTAGCGGGGGGATCTCCTACAATGAGCAGTTCTTC | CASSSAASGGISYNEQFF
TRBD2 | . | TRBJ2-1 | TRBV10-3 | TGTGCCATCAGTATACTAGCGGGGGTTCTCAATGAGCAGTTCTTC | CAISILAGVLNEQFF